Below, 27 T cell receptor beta chains from the same sample are listed, as sequenced in a study of cytomegalovirus exposure and HLA in healthy donors. This table comes from immunoSEQ multiplex PCR, and its TCRdb copy is limited to in-frame clones, with some not included. There are 250,000 to 350,000 clones in the sample; 70% to 90% occur only once, and 0.75% to 0.85% lies in the top ten. Sequencing was carried out using PBMCs. The receptor set was obtained from a woman between 18 and 30 years old in good health and CMV-seronegative.

This clone was detected only once. This chain joins TRBV29-1 and TRBJ2-3, with a weak D call TRBD1 (5 bases). The CDR3 extends over 13 amino acids. The germline V gene encodes CDR1 SQVTM and CDR2 ANQGSEA. Trimming cost V 3 bases and J 2 bases, with 9 bases left between them. CDR3 sequence: CSVETASTDTQYF. The DNA for the CDR3 is TGCAGCGTTGAGACAGCATCCACAGATACGCAGTATTTT.

V gene TRBV2 combines with J gene TRBJ2-1; 14 positions agree with TRBD2. CDR1 is SNHLY, CDR2 FYNNEI, per germline. The length of the CDR3 is 14 residues. With V trimmed by 7 bases and J by 9 bases, 5 bases remained unmatched. CDR3 nucleotide sequence: TGTGCCAGCAAAGGGACTAGCGGGAGCGGTGAGCAGTTCTTC. Its translation is CASKGTSGSGEQFF.

The chain is built from TRBV27 and TRBJ2-2, with a tentative D call TRBD2 (5 bases). Trimming pared 6 bases from V and 4 bases from J, leaving 15 bases between. Germline V gives CDR1 MNHEY, CDR2 SMNVEV (reference sequence). This CDR3 has 15 residues. CDR3 in DNA: TGTGCCAGCAGACGCCCCAGCGGCGGCACCGGGGAGCTGTTTTTT. Residues: CASRRPSGGTGELFF.

This chain connects TRBV20-1 to TRBJ1-1; D is undetermined. V was trimmed by 6 bases and J by 7 bases, leaving 12 bases between them. Germline V gene sequence: CDR1 DFQATT, CDR2 SNEGSKA (reference sequence). The CDR3 loop spans 11 amino acids. CDR3 sequence reads: CSAKRGFEAFF. CDR3 nucleotides: TGCAGTGCGAAACGAGGGTTTGAAGCTTTCTTT.

The V gene is TRBV19, the J gene TRBJ2-7, with TRBD2 identical over 11 bases. The CDR3 is made up of 19 amino acids. The germline gives CDR1 LNHDA, CDR2 SQIVND (reference sequence). The V segment lost 6 bases and the J segment 4 bases; nucleotides outside the gene matches: 20. Here the CDR3 DNA reads TGTGCCAGTAGCCTGGTCGGAGTAGCGGGAGGGTCACGCCAATACGAGCAGTACTTC. This translates into CASSLVGVAGGSRQYEQYF.

The chain is built from TRBV5-4 and TRBJ1-4; maybe TRBD1 (5 bases). This CDR3 spans 14 amino acids. The V gene's germline CDR1 is SGHNT and CDR2 YYREEE (reference sequence). Trimming removed 3 bases at V and 5 bases at J, with 11 bases between. The CDR3 is CASSSGGGNEKLFF. In DNA, the CDR3 is TGTGCCAGCAGCTCCGGGGGGGGGAATGAAAAACTGTTTTTT.

The chain employs TRBV2 and TRBJ1-5; D is uncertain. V lost 6 bases to trimming and J lost 4 bases, with 13 bases between them. CDR1 SNHLY and CDR2 FYNNEI come from the germline V gene. The CDR3 runs to 14 residues. CDR3 protein: CASSPIAGNQPQHF. The CDR3, as DNA: TGTGCCAGCAGCCCTATCGCCGGGAATCAGCCCCAGCATTTT.

The gene calls are TRBV5-1 and TRBJ2-1; possibly TRBD2 for D (6 bases). Germline V gene lookup returns CDR1 SGHRS and CDR2 YFSETQ. The germline V and J ends were trimmed by 3 bases and 2 bases, with 9 bases remaining between them. There are 14 residues in the CDR3. Here the CDR3 DNA reads TGCGCCAGCAGCTCGGGACTTCCCTACAATGAGCAGTTCTTC. Its translation is CASSSGLPYNEQFF. Full variable domain (outside the CDR3, taken from reference TRBV5-1 and TRBJ2-1): KAGVTQTPRYLIKTRGQQVTLSCSPISGHRSVSWYQQTPGQGLQFLFEYFSETQRNKGNFPGRFSGRQFSNSRSEMNVSTLELGDSALYLCASSSGLPYNEQFFGPGTRLTVL.

The chain joins TRBV12-2 to TRBJ2-5; the tabulated D call, TRBD2, remains unverified against the DNA. TRBV12-2 is labeled a pseudogene. The CDR3 is made up of 15 amino acids. The chain's CDR3 is CASRLPGREGETQYF. In nucleotides, the CDR3 is TGTGCAAGTCGCTTGCCCGGGAGAGAAGGGGAGACCCAGTACTTC.

The chain joins TRBV27 to TRBJ2-1, with 8 bases aligning to TRBD2. The V segment lost 7 bases and the J segment 3 bases; nucleotides outside the gene matches: 5. The CDR3 consists of 14 residues. The V gene's germline CDR1 is MNHEY and CDR2 SMNVEV (reference sequence). CDR3 bases: TGTGCCAGCAAACCAGCGGGAGTCTACAATGAGCAGTTCTTC. Translating gives CASKPAGVYNEQFF.

This clone was observed once. This rearrangement joins TRBV27 to TRBJ2-3; D not resolved. Germline V gives CDR1 MNHEY, CDR2 SMNVEV (reference sequence). V dropped 6 bases and J dropped 4 bases, with 8 bases sitting between them. The CDR3 contains 12 residues. The CDR3 region is CASSSPADTQYF. CDR3 coding DNA: TGTGCCAGCAGCTCCCCCGCAGATACGCAGTATTTT.

The chain recombines TRBV7-6 with TRBJ2-7; TRBD1 matches at 8 bases. The J segment lost 2 bases and the V segment lost 5 bases, leaving 17 bases of the junction unmatched. This CDR3 contains 18 residues. Looked up from germline, CDR1 is SGHVS and CDR2 is FNYEAQ. The CDR3 DNA sequence: TGTGCCAGCAGCCCGACCTCAGGGGGCGCATATTTCCCCTACGAGCAGTACTTC. This sequence encodes CASSPTSGGAYFPYEQYF.

The chain links TRBV2 to TRBJ2-1; TRBD2 agrees at 9 bases. Trimming took 7 bases from V and 2 from J; bases not matched to a gene: 6. CDR1 SNHLY and CDR2 FYNNEI come from the germline V gene. CDR3 size: 15 residues. CDR3 region: CASKIAGEAYNEQFF. In DNA, the CDR3 is TGTGCCAGCAAGATAGCGGGAGAAGCCTACAATGAGCAGTTCTTC.

As DNA, the CDR3 is TGTGCCAGCAGTTGGCCGGGCCGGAGGGGTGGCTACACCTTC. Protein: CASSWPGRRGGYTF. V and J are TRBV28 and TRBJ1-2; perhaps TRBD1 as D (5 bases). The V gene lost 4 bases and the J gene lost 7 bases, with 16 bases spanning the gap. Germline values: CDR1 MDHEN, CDR2 SYDVKM. CDR3 size: 14 residues.

The chain couples TRBV27 to TRBJ2-5; tentatively, D is TRBD2 (5 bases). The CDR3 is made up of 17 amino acids. Trimming left V 1 base short and J 0 bases short, with 15 bases between. Looked up from germline, CDR1 is MNHEY and CDR2 is SMNVEV (reference sequence). The CDR3 DNA sequence: TGTGCCAGCAGTTTATTCGGCGGGTTTGGGGACCAAGAGACCCAGTACTTC. Translated, it gives CASSLFGGFGDQETQYF.

The J gene is TRBJ2-2, the V gene TRBV12-5; 7 nucleotides line up with TRBD2. Germline CDR1 LGHNT, CDR2 FRNRAP. V dropped 9 bases and J dropped 7; count of bases not matched to a gene: 11. The CDR3 consists of 14 residues. The CDR3 sequence: CASVRRLADGELFF. The CDR3 DNA follows: TGTGCTAGCGTGAGGAGACTAGCAGACGGGGAGCTGTTTTTT. Drawing the rest from reference TRBV12-5 and TRBJ2-2, the complete variable domain is DARVTQTPRHKVTEMGQEVTMRCQPILGHNTVFWYRQTMMQGLELLAYFRNRAPLDDSGMPKDRFSAEMPDATLATLKIQPSEPRDSAVYFCASVRRLADGELFFGEGSRLTVL.

The chain employs TRBV29-1 and TRBJ2-7, with a weak D call TRBD1 (6 bases). CDR3 length equals 13 residues. The V and J ends lost 3 bases and 4 bases respectively, with 13 bases between them. Germline V gene data show CDR1 as SQVTM and CDR2 as ANQGSEA. CDR3 loop: CSVEVGASYEQYF. The CDR3 DNA sequence: TGCAGCGTTGAGGTGGGGGCGAGTTACGAGCAGTACTTC.

The chain joins TRBV28 to TRBJ2-7; 11 bases agree with TRBD2. Looked up from germline, CDR1 is MDHEN and CDR2 is SYDVKM. V gave up 6 bases and J gave up 0 bases; unmatched junction bases: 4. The CDR3 totals 15 residues. The DNA for the CDR3 is TGTGCCAGCAGGCCTAGCGGGAGGAGCTCCTACGAGCAGTACTTC. This translates into CASRPSGRSSYEQYF.

V gene TRBV28 combines with J gene TRBJ1-5; possibly TRBD1 for D (6 bases). Germline lookup yields CDR1 MDHEN and CDR2 SYDVKM. This CDR3 has 14 residues. V lost 6 bases and J 2 bases, leaving 11 bases between the germline ends. The CDR3 DNA is TGTGCCAGCAGCCGAGGGGGAGGCAATCAGCCCCAGCATTTT. It yields the protein CASSRGGGNQPQHF.

V gene TRBV9 combines with J gene TRBJ2-7; D is undetermined. The CDR3 totals 15 residues. Between the trimmed V and J ends, which lost 3 bases and 0 bases, there was a span of 13 bases. Germline CDR1 and CDR2: SGDLS and YYNGEE. The CDR3 nucleotides are TGTGCCAGCAGCGCCAGTCAGGAATACTCCTACGAGCAGTACTTC. Encoded protein: CASSASQEYSYEQYF.

The chain couples TRBV6-5 to TRBJ1-1; tentatively, D is TRBD1 (5 bases). Trimming took 0 bases from V and 0 from J, leaving 8 bases between them. This CDR3 region has 15 residues. Per the germline V gene, CDR1 is MNHEY and CDR2 is SVGAGI. CDR3 residues: CASSYSPTVNTEAFF. The CDR3 nucleotides are TGTGCCAGCAGTTACTCGCCGACAGTGAACACTGAAGCTTTCTTT.

The chain joins TRBV7-6 to TRBJ2-7; D might be TRBD1 (6 bases). This CDR3 is built from 14 residues. The V gene's germline CDR1 is SGHVS and CDR2 FNYEAQ. Trimming removed 4 bases at V and 3 bases at J, with 13 bases between. The chain's CDR3 is CASSSYGTHYEQYF. The CDR3 coding sequence is TGTGCCAGCAGCTCTTACGGGACACACTACGAGCAGTACTTC.

The J gene is TRBJ2-3, the V gene TRBV7-3, with 10 nucleotides matching TRBD2. CDR3 size: 16 residues. The ends lost 4 bases at V and 8 bases at J; junction bases unmatched: 12. From germline, CDR1 is SGHTA and CDR2 FQGTGA. The CDR3 spells CASSSGASGSGGTQYF. Written as DNA, the CDR3 is TGTGCCAGCAGCTCGGGGGCTAGCGGGAGTGGCGGTACGCAGTATTTT. The full variable domain, rest sourced from reference TRBV7-3 and TRBJ2-3, is GAGVSQTPSNKVTEKGKYVELRCDPISGHTALYWYRQSLGQGPEFLIYFQGTGAADDSGLPNDRFFAVRPEGSVSTLKIQRTERGDSAVYLCASSSGASGSGGTQYFGPGTRLTVL.

The chain uses TRBV6-5 and TRBJ2-1; TRBD2 matches at 7 bases. Germline V gene data show CDR1 as MNHEY and CDR2 as SVGAGI. This CDR3 is built from 14 residues. V trimming: 7 bases; J trimming: 2 bases; junction bases outside the gene matches: 5. The CDR3 DNA follows: TGTGCCAGCAAATCCAGCGGGACCTACAATGAGCAGTTCTTC. It is translated as CASKSSGTYNEQFF.

The V gene is TRBV19, the J gene TRBJ2-7; D might be TRBD2 (5 bases). Germline CDR1 reads LNHDA; CDR2 reads SQIVND (reference sequence). V was trimmed by 4 bases and J by 5 bases, leaving 15 bases between them. The length of the CDR3 is 14 residues. The CDR3 nucleotides read TGTGCCAGTAGTAGGACTTACCCGGCCAACGAGCAGTACTTC. Residues: CASSRTYPANEQYF.

This sequence joins TRBV11-2 and TRBJ2-2, with 9 bases that match TRBD2. Germline V gene sequence: CDR1 SGHAT, CDR2 FQNNGV. CDR3 length: 15 residues. The ends lost 5 bases at V and 5 bases at J; junction bases unmatched: 6. DNA of the CDR3: TGTGCCAGCAGCCATAGCGGGAGAGGGACCGGGGAGCTGTTTTTT. This translates into CASSHSGRGTGELFF.

This clone occurred many times. This chain joins TRBV2 and TRBJ2-7; 7 bases map to TRBD1. The CDR3 runs to 14 residues. Germline loops: CDR1 SNHLY, CDR2 FYNNEI. Trimming at V came to 3 bases and at J to 3 bases, leaving 5 bases not matched to a gene. The CDR3 region is CASSDRDSVYEQYF. CDR3 nucleotides: TGTGCCAGCAGTGATCGGGACAGTGTCTACGAGCAGTACTTC.